The sequence of this T cell receptor (beta chain) was determined in a study of blood T cell repertoires in COVID-19. There are 12 residues in the CDR3. Trimming removed 2 bases from V and 5 bases from J, with 4 bases in between. Germline V lookup: CDR1 SGHVS, CDR2 FQNEAQ. Generated by immunoSEQ multiplex PCR, the TCRdb table keeps only in-frame clones and is missing some. The sample holds approximately 110,000 clones, 82% seen once. Sequences were obtained from peripheral blood. The rearrangement links TRBV7-8 to TRBJ2-1, with D unresolved. The TCR comes from a man aged 70-80 years with acute or convalescent COVID-19. CDR3 loop: CASSLTNNEQFF. The CDR3 DNA follows: TGTGCCAGCAGCTTAACTAACAATGAGCAGTTCTTC.